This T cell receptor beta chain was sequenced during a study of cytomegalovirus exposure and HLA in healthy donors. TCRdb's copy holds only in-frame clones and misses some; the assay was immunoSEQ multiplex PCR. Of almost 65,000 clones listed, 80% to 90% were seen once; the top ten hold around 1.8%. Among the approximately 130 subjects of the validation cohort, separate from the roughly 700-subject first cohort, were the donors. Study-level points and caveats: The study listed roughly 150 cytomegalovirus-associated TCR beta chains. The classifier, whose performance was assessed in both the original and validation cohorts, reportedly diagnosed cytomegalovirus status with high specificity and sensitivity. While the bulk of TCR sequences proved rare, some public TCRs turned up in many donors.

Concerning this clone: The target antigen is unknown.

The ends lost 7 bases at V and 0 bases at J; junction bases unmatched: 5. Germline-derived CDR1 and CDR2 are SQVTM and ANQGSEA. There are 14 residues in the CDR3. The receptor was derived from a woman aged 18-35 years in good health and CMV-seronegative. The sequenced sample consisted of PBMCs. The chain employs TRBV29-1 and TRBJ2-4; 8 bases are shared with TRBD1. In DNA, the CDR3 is TGCAGCGCAACAGGGGGTGGAGCCAAAAACATTCAGTACTTC. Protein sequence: CSATGGGAKNIQYF.